Listed below are T cell receptor beta chains from one sample, sequenced in a study of cytomegalovirus exposure and HLA in healthy donors. The table came from immunoSEQ multiplex PCR; TCRdb's copy has only in-frame clones and leaves some out. This sample has approximately 140,000 clones, with roughly three fifths found just once. Sequenced material: PBMCs. Receptors were obtained from a male donor in good health and CMV-seronegative. Each CDR3 is given with its conserved first and last residue. The order of the fields is J gene, V gene, clone size, D gene, CDR3 DNA, CDR3 protein. The D gene is left open where the match is weak. Clone sizes are given selectively: once, few, many, or a class where the clone is expanded.

j_call: TRBJ2-2; v_call: TRBV11-2; clone_size: NA; d_call: NA; cdr3_nt: TGTGCCAGCAGCTCGGTCCGGGGGGCAGACACCGGGGAGCTGTTTTTT; cdr3_aa: CASSSVRGADTGELFF
j_call: TRBJ2-3; v_call: TRBV5-4; clone_size: NA; d_call: TRBD2; cdr3_nt: TGTGCCAGCAGCGGTGGGACTAGCGGATTCACAGATACGCAGTATTTT; cdr3_aa: CASSGGTSGFTDTQYF
j_call: TRBJ2-3; v_call: TRBV4-1; clone_size: NA; d_call: NA; cdr3_nt: TGCGCCAGCAGCCAAGAGGAGGCCAGCACAGATACGCAGTATTTT; cdr3_aa: CASSQEEASTDTQYF
j_call: TRBJ2-4; v_call: TRBV4-3; clone_size: NA; d_call: TRBD2; cdr3_nt: TGCGCCAGCAGCCAGGCTAGCGGGGGGCCAACAAACATTCAGTACTTC; cdr3_aa: CASSQASGGPTNIQYF
j_call: TRBJ2-7; v_call: TRBV2; clone_size: NA; d_call: TRBD2; cdr3_nt: TGTGCCAGCAGCGTGACTAGCGGGGGCCTTTACGAGCAGTACTTC; cdr3_aa: CASSVTSGGLYEQYF
j_call: TRBJ2-5; v_call: TRBV7-9; clone_size: few; d_call: TRBD1; cdr3_nt: TGTGCCAGCAGCCAACCGACAGGGGGACAAGAGACCCAGTACTTC; cdr3_aa: CASSQPTGGQETQYF
j_call: TRBJ2-5; v_call: TRBV30; clone_size: once; d_call: NA; cdr3_nt: TGTGCCTGGAGTGAGACAGGACAAGAGACCCAGTACTTC; cdr3_aa: CAWSETGQETQYF
j_call: TRBJ2-7; v_call: TRBV7-2; clone_size: medium-sized; d_call: TRBD2; cdr3_nt: TGTGCCAGCAGCTTAGCGCTGACTAGCGGGGGGGAGCAGTACTTC; cdr3_aa: CASSLALTSGGEQYF
j_call: TRBJ1-6; v_call: TRBV5-4; clone_size: NA; d_call: NA; cdr3_nt: TGTGCCAGCAGCTTGGGTCCGGACAAACATAATTCACCCCTCCACTTT; cdr3_aa: CASSLGPDKHNSPLHF
j_call: TRBJ2-5; v_call: TRBV29-1; clone_size: few; d_call: NA; cdr3_nt: TGCAGCGTGGGGGGGCTAGAGACCCAGTACTTC; cdr3_aa: CSVGGLETQYF
j_call: TRBJ1-5; v_call: TRBV6-5; clone_size: few; d_call: TRBD1; cdr3_nt: TGTGCCAGCAGAGATACAGGGGGCTGGAATCAGCCCCAGCATTTT; cdr3_aa: CASRDTGGWNQPQHF
j_call: TRBJ1-6; v_call: TRBV5-1; clone_size: NA; d_call: NA; cdr3_nt: TGCGCCAGCAGCTTGGCCGTCAATTCACCCCTCCACTTT; cdr3_aa: CASSLAVNSPLHF
j_call: TRBJ2-2; v_call: TRBV7-2; clone_size: once; d_call: NA; cdr3_nt: TGTGCCAGCAGCTTAGTTACGAGAAGCGGGGAGCTGTTTTTT; cdr3_aa: CASSLVTRSGELFF
j_call: TRBJ1-6; v_call: TRBV5-1; clone_size: NA; d_call: NA; cdr3_nt: TGCGCCAGCAGCAACCAGGGGAAAGGGTCACCCCTCCACTTT; cdr3_aa: CASSNQGKGSPLHF
j_call: TRBJ1-5; v_call: TRBV14; clone_size: NA; d_call: NA; cdr3_nt: TGTGCCAGCAGCCAAGATCCGAACGGGCCAGGGAGGACCCAAAGCAATCAGCCCCAGCATTTT; cdr3_aa: CASSQDPNGPGRTQSNQPQHF
j_call: TRBJ2-7; v_call: TRBV7-8; clone_size: NA; d_call: TRBD1; cdr3_nt: TGTGCCAGCAGCTGGGGGACAGTGGGGATTCCCTACGAGCAGTACTTC; cdr3_aa: CASSWGTVGIPYEQYF
j_call: TRBJ2-1; v_call: TRBV29-1; clone_size: NA; d_call: NA; cdr3_nt: TGCAGCGTTGTATGGGTAGACAGGCGCTCCTACAATGAGCAGTTCTTC; cdr3_aa: CSVVWVDRRSYNEQFF
j_call: TRBJ2-1; v_call: TRBV6-6; clone_size: few; d_call: NA; cdr3_nt: TGTGCCAGCAGTTACAGGGGCAATGAGCAGTTCTTC; cdr3_aa: CASSYRGNEQFF
j_call: TRBJ2-5; v_call: TRBV15; clone_size: NA; d_call: NA; cdr3_nt: TGTGCCACCAGCAGCCGACAGTACTACCAAGAGACCCAGTACTTC; cdr3_aa: CATSSRQYYQETQYF
j_call: TRBJ1-4; v_call: TRBV19; clone_size: few; d_call: TRBD1; cdr3_nt: TGTGCCAGTACCCTGCGCGGACAGGGTGAAAAACTGTTTTTT; cdr3_aa: CASTLRGQGEKLFF
j_call: TRBJ1-2; v_call: TRBV4-1; clone_size: few; d_call: TRBD1; cdr3_nt: TGCGCCAGCAGCCAAGAAAGTATGGGGACAGGGTGGGATGGCTACACCTTC; cdr3_aa: CASSQESMGTGWDGYTF
j_call: TRBJ1-1; v_call: TRBV5-8; clone_size: few; d_call: NA; cdr3_nt: TGTGCCAGCAGACGAATTGGGGGCTCCCCTGAAGCTTTCTTT; cdr3_aa: CASRRIGGSPEAFF
j_call: TRBJ2-7; v_call: TRBV28; clone_size: NA; d_call: NA; cdr3_nt: TGTGCCACTACCACCGACTACGAGCAGTACTTC; cdr3_aa: CATTTDYEQYF
j_call: TRBJ1-5; v_call: TRBV7-6; clone_size: NA; d_call: TRBD1; cdr3_nt: TGTGCCAGCAGCTTAGGGGCGCCGGGACAGCCTAGCAATCAGCCCCAGCATTTT; cdr3_aa: CASSLGAPGQPSNQPQHF
j_call: TRBJ2-1; v_call: TRBV28; clone_size: NA; d_call: TRBD2; cdr3_nt: TGTGCCAGCAGGACGGGACTAGGTTACAATGAGCAGTTCTTC; cdr3_aa: CASRTGLGYNEQFF
j_call: TRBJ1-1; v_call: TRBV7-3; clone_size: NA; d_call: NA; cdr3_nt: TGTGCCAGCAGCTTAGCCCCCCTAGTTAACACTGAAGCTTTCTTT; cdr3_aa: CASSLAPLVNTEAFF
j_call: TRBJ2-1; v_call: TRBV4-1; clone_size: NA; d_call: NA; cdr3_nt: TGCGCCAGCAGCCAGAGGGTCTTGGGGTACAATGAGCAGTTCTTC; cdr3_aa: CASSQRVLGYNEQFF
j_call: TRBJ2-5; v_call: TRBV4-2; clone_size: NA; d_call: NA; cdr3_nt: TGTGCCAGCAGCCAAGTACGTGCGGGACAAGAGACCCAGTACTTC; cdr3_aa: CASSQVRAGQETQYF
j_call: TRBJ2-3; v_call: TRBV7-3; clone_size: once; d_call: TRBD2; cdr3_nt: TGTGCCAGCAGCTTAGGACTAGCTGACGCAGATACGCAGTATTTT; cdr3_aa: CASSLGLADADTQYF
j_call: TRBJ2-1; v_call: TRBV27; clone_size: NA; d_call: NA; cdr3_nt: TGTGCCAGCAGTTTTCACAGTGATAGGCACAACAATGAGCAGTTCTTC; cdr3_aa: CASSFHSDRHNNEQFF
j_call: TRBJ2-3; v_call: TRBV5-1; clone_size: few; d_call: NA; cdr3_nt: TGCGCCAGCAGCCCGGACTCCCGGACGTACACAGATACGCAGTATTTT; cdr3_aa: CASSPDSRTYTDTQYF
j_call: TRBJ2-1; v_call: TRBV4-1; clone_size: NA; d_call: TRBD2; cdr3_nt: TGCGCCAGCAGCCGGACTAGCGGGAACAATGAGCAGTTCTTC; cdr3_aa: CASSRTSGNNEQFF
j_call: TRBJ2-5; v_call: TRBV7-9; clone_size: few; d_call: NA; cdr3_nt: TGTGCCAGCAGCCAATATTCGACAGGGAGGGAGACCCAGTACTTC; cdr3_aa: CASSQYSTGRETQYF
j_call: TRBJ1-1; v_call: TRBV28; clone_size: few; d_call: NA; cdr3_nt: TGTGCCAGCAGTAGGTGGACGGACTATATGAACACTGAAGCTTTCTTT; cdr3_aa: CASSRWTDYMNTEAFF
j_call: TRBJ2-7; v_call: TRBV18; clone_size: NA; d_call: NA; cdr3_nt: TGTGCCAGCTCACCCGAGCAGGGCAACTACGAGCAGTACTTC; cdr3_aa: CASSPEQGNYEQYF
j_call: TRBJ1-2; v_call: TRBV20-1; clone_size: NA; d_call: NA; cdr3_nt: TGCAGTGGTACAGGGTTGGGGGGCTACACCTTC; cdr3_aa: CSGTGLGGYTF
j_call: TRBJ1-3; v_call: TRBV19; clone_size: NA; d_call: NA; cdr3_nt: TGTGCCAGTAACGGGAGGGGAGTGAGCACCATATATTTT; cdr3_aa: CASNGRGVSTIYF
j_call: TRBJ1-6; v_call: TRBV27; clone_size: NA; d_call: NA; cdr3_nt: TGTGCCAGCAGTTCCCTCGACAGAAGGAGCTCACCCCTCCACTTT; cdr3_aa: CASSSLDRRSSPLHF
j_call: TRBJ2-7; v_call: TRBV5-5; clone_size: NA; d_call: NA; cdr3_nt: TGTGCCAGCAGCTTGTCACCAAGCTACTACGAGCAGTACTTC; cdr3_aa: CASSLSPSYYEQYF
j_call: TRBJ2-3; v_call: TRBV27; clone_size: NA; d_call: TRBD2; cdr3_nt: TGTGCCAGCAGCGGACTAGCGGGGAGCACAGATACGCAGTATTTT; cdr3_aa: CASSGLAGSTDTQYF
j_call: TRBJ1-5; v_call: TRBV27; clone_size: few; d_call: TRBD1; cdr3_nt: TGTGCCAGCAGTTTACAGGGGGAGCGGCAGCCCCAGCATTTT; cdr3_aa: CASSLQGERQPQHF
j_call: TRBJ1-1; v_call: TRBV29-1; clone_size: NA; d_call: TRBD1; cdr3_nt: TGCAGCGTGAGTACGACCGGGACAGGGGGCACTGAAGCTTTCTTT; cdr3_aa: CSVSTTGTGGTEAFF
j_call: TRBJ1-2; v_call: TRBV4-2; clone_size: NA; d_call: NA; cdr3_nt: TGTGCCAGCAGCCAAGTGGCAGGGTCGGGCTATGGCTACACCTTC; cdr3_aa: CASSQVAGSGYGYTF
j_call: TRBJ1-6; v_call: TRBV10-3; clone_size: NA; d_call: TRBD1; cdr3_nt: TGTGCCACCGGGACAGGGGACGGCTCCTATAATTCACCCCTCCACTTT; cdr3_aa: CATGTGDGSYNSPLHF
j_call: TRBJ2-7; v_call: TRBV2; clone_size: once; d_call: NA; cdr3_nt: TGTGCCAGCAGTGAACCGGCAGGGACTCTCGAGCAGTACTTC; cdr3_aa: CASSEPAGTLEQYF
j_call: TRBJ2-2; v_call: TRBV7-2; clone_size: NA; d_call: TRBD1; cdr3_nt: TGTGCCAGCAGCTTAGCTGGGACAGCTTCAACCGGGGAGCTGTTTTTT; cdr3_aa: CASSLAGTASTGELFF
j_call: TRBJ2-3; v_call: TRBV6-1; clone_size: NA; d_call: TRBD1; cdr3_nt: TGTGCCAGCGGTGAGGAGACAGGGGGCACAGATACGCAGTATTTT; cdr3_aa: CASGEETGGTDTQYF
j_call: TRBJ2-3; v_call: TRBV5-6; clone_size: NA; d_call: TRBD2; cdr3_nt: TGTGCCAGCAGCCCCTTGGGGGAACTAGCGGGGTTGCCAGATACGCAGTATTTT; cdr3_aa: CASSPLGELAGLPDTQYF
j_call: TRBJ2-2; v_call: TRBV15; clone_size: NA; d_call: TRBD2; cdr3_nt: TGTGCCACCAGCAGAGATCGGGGGACTAGCGGGGACACCGGGGAGCTGTTTTTT; cdr3_aa: CATSRDRGTSGDTGELFF
j_call: TRBJ1-1; v_call: TRBV5-1; clone_size: once; d_call: NA; cdr3_nt: TGCGCCAGCAGCTCGAGCCCCGCAGACACGGGGATGAACACTGAAGCTTTCTTT; cdr3_aa: CASSSSPADTGMNTEAFF
j_call: TRBJ2-3; v_call: TRBV5-4; clone_size: NA; d_call: TRBD2; cdr3_nt: TGTGCCAGCAGCCCTAAGTGGTCGACTAGCGGGGGGGAAGATACGCAGTATTTT; cdr3_aa: CASSPKWSTSGGEDTQYF